This TCR beta chain was identified during a study of CD8 T cells in ankylosing spondylitis (dated by TCRdb to 2017 to 2019). At the level of the whole study: The study profiled T cell receptor beta repertoires in healthy donors and ankylosing spondylitis patients to find disease-linked TCR variants. The whole study cohort included 108 healthy donors and roughly 24 ankylosing spondylitis patients. Samples of peripheral blood were taken, and for ankylosing spondylitis patients, synovial fluid was collected as well.

Based on the germline V gene, the CDR1 and CDR2 sequences are ENHRY and SYGVKD. For this chain, trimming is 3 bases at the V end and 1 base at the J end, and the number of junction bases without a gene match is 4. The cysteine opens and the phenylalanine closes a CDR3 of 16 amino acids. Only CDR3 DNA remains: 48 bases, in frame from the first base. There are a few counts of this clonotype. Its target antigen remains unknown. No much larger clonotype is one base removed from it; base qualities were not supplied. Instrument used: Illumina HiSeq 2500. TCR beta libraries were prepared by quantitative 5'-RACE with molecular barcodes. On the authors' methods: A new computational method, built on a probabilistic model of VDJ rearrangement, was used to identify disease-linked TCR variants. Using fastp trimming at Q25 and MiXCR clonotype assembly, TCRdb reanalyzed the public sequencing data and kept in-frame beta chains. Identical CDR3 proteins give one entry, which carries the most common genes and DNA. TCRdb's processing, not the authors' own work, is the source of the V and J calls. The sample has around 250,000 distinct CDR3 sequences on record, around 32% of them singletons. Around 4.5% of the sample lies in the top ten.

Broader findings and caveats from the paper: Blood from ankylosing spondylitis patients appeared to be characterized by a TCR beta motif made up of 8 or 9 highly homologous amino acid variants. Some motif variants were previously reported in synovial fluid and blood of reactive arthritis patients, suggesting common disease-initiation mechanisms. A CD8+ phenotype was shown by the disease-linked clones, which were found at relatively low frequencies in peripheral blood. The disease-linked clones were reported to be significantly enriched in matched synovial fluid samples from ankylosing spondylitis patients.

This TCR derives from a male donor with ankylosing spondylitis or in good health (not recorded which). The sequencing input was blood, either unsorted or a sorted T cell fraction (not recorded which). This chain joins TRBV10-3 to TRBJ2-5; 11 nucleotides in the junction match TRBD2. This receptor carries the CDR3 CAISDPLAGGQETQYF. The DNA sequence reads TGTGCCATCAGTGATCCTCTAGCGGGGGGCCAAGAGACCCAGTACTTC.